The text below deals with one T cell receptor (beta chain). TCRdb's table, derived via immunoSEQ multiplex PCR, lists solely in-frame clones and lacks some. Of roughly 70,000 clones detected, 88% appear once; the ten largest clones hold approximately 1.5%. This sample was included in a study of blood T cell repertoires in COVID-19. V was pared by 3 bases and J by 4 bases, with 3 bases of the junction left unmatched. This CDR3 spans 15 amino acids. Germline CDR1 and CDR2: SQVTM and ANQGSEA. J is TRBJ2-3 and V is TRBV29-1; 14 bases fit TRBD2. The specimen sequenced was peripheral blood. This receptor was identified in a human donor in a cohort sampled during active COVID-19. The CDR3 spells CSVDGTSGSADTQYF. In DNA form, the CDR3 reads TGCAGCGTTGACGGGACTAGCGGGAGTGCAGATACGCAGTATTTT.